There are a few counts of the clone carrying this TCR beta chain. Its matching antigen is unknown. Clones were read by immunoSEQ multiplex PCR, and TCRdb kept only the in-frame ones, dropping some. The repertoire holds about 36,000 clones, approximately 88% seen once, with about 2.1% in the top ten. Between the trimmed V and J ends, which lost 4 bases and 3 bases, there was a span of 13 bases. CDR3 size: 14 residues. Germline V gene data show CDR1 as SGHRS and CDR2 as YFSETQ. This sample was taken from a study of T cell clonotyping in hematopoietic cell transplantation. Points from the study as a whole: Broader posttransplant TCR repertoire diversity was predicted by graft donor and pretransplant recipient Inverse Simpson Index values. At the given depth, recipient repertoires were over 95% de novo clonotypes. Pathologically expanded recipient clonotypes increased progressively from day 30 to day 180 as diversity fell. Cells were unsorted, so CD4 and CD8 contributions were not separated.

The chain couples TRBV5-1 to TRBJ1-2; D call uncertain. Sequencing input: peripheral blood mononuclear cells. The clonotype comes from a woman aged 40 to 50 in good health. Some clones in this sample may be carry-over from other donors' samples. The CDR3, as DNA: TGCGCCAGCAGCCCGGTTGACAAAGACTATGGCTACACCTTC. Its translation is CASSPVDKDYGYTF.